The T cell receptor (beta chain) described here comes from a study of cytomegalovirus exposure and HLA in healthy donors. Points from the study as a whole: The study put under 200 TCR beta chains on its list as cytomegalovirus-associated.

CDR1 is MNHEY and CDR2 is SMNVEV in the germline V gene (reference sequence). The CDR3 consists of 17 residues. In the PCR, 60 Vbeta and 13 Jbeta primers were used. Profiled with immunoSEQ multiplex PCR; TCRdb holds only in-frame clones, not every one. The table lists more than 95,000 clones, over 60% of them singletons. This cohort consisted of healthy bone marrow donors. To note about this clone: What it binds is unknown. One end of the junction fails to match germline, which may point to a read error.

The genes are TRBV27 and TRBJ2-3; 8 bases fit TRBD1. This sequence was found in a man in his fifties or sixties in good health and CMV-seropositive. Material for sequencing was PBMCs. CDR3 bases: TGTGCCAGCAGATTATCGATGTTGGGACAGGATTTAGATACGCAGTATTTT. The encoded protein is CASRLSMLGQDLDTQYF.